These T cell receptor beta chains were read from a single sample in a study of somatic mutations in cytotoxic T cells in rheumatoid arthritis. The assay was immunoSEQ multiplex PCR, and TCRdb's table has in-frame clones only and misses some. Among just under 30,000 clones listed, 70% to 90% were seen once. Sequencing was performed on CD8+ T cells sorted from blood. The receptors derive from an adult with rheumatoid arthritis. Both conserved end residues are part of each CDR3. A D gene is named only where the DNA matches it firmly. Not every row has a clone size; where given, it reads once, few, many or a size class.

>TRBJ2-7|.|TRBV6-5|once
CASSYSGSYEQYF
TGTGCCAGCAGTTACTCGGGCAGCTACGAGCAGTACTTC
>TRBJ2-3|TRBD1|TRBV28|.
CASSWDRESTDTQYF
TGTGCCAGCAGTTGGGACAGGGAAAGCACAGATACGCAGTATTTT
>TRBJ2-2|.|TRBV6-4|.
CASAAELGSTGELFF
TGTGCCAGCGCGGCCGAACTGGGATCCACCGGGGAGCTGTTTTTT
>TRBJ2-7|TRBD1|TRBV4-1|.
CASSQEGTGDPYEQYF
TGCGCCAGCAGCCAAGAAGGGACAGGGGACCCCTACGAGCAGTACTTC
>TRBJ2-1|TRBD2|TRBV19|.
CASSRLGLAGNNEQFF
TGTGCCAGTAGTAGACTGGGACTAGCGGGGAACAATGAGCAGTTCTTC
>TRBJ2-1|TRBD1|TRBV5-1|.
CASSDTWDRGLDEQFF
TGCGCCAGCAGTGATACCTGGGACAGGGGGCTCGACGAGCAGTTCTTC
>TRBJ2-3|.|TRBV6-5|.
CASSFLARGSTDTQYF
TGTGCCAGCAGTTTTCTAGCGAGAGGATCCACAGATACGCAGTATTTT
>TRBJ2-3|.|TRBV28|.
CASSLPDTQYF
TGTGCCAGCAGTTTACCAGATACGCAGTATTTT
>TRBJ2-5|TRBD1|TRBV27|.
CASSFTGGWEETQYF
TGTGCCAGCAGTTTTACAGGGGGATGGGAAGAGACCCAGTACTTC
>TRBJ2-5|.|TRBV5-6|.
CASSPAGTGEETQYF
TGTGCCAGCAGCCCGGCCGGGACTGGGGAAGAGACCCAGTACTTC
>TRBJ2-7|TRBD2|TRBV4-1|.
CASSQGPGLAGTYEQYF
TGCGCCAGCAGCCAAGGGCCGGGACTAGCGGGAACCTACGAGCAGTACTTC
>TRBJ1-2|TRBD1|TRBV30|.
CAWSPTGGLGYGYTF
TGTGCCTGGAGTCCCACAGGGGGCTTGGGCTATGGCTACACCTTC
>TRBJ2-1|.|TRBV30|.
CALRPQTRRDEQFF
TGTGCCCTCAGGCCACAGACGAGAAGGGATGAGCAGTTCTTC
>TRBJ2-1|TRBD2|TRBV6-5|.
CASSLAGGANNEQFF
TGTGCCAGCAGTTTAGCGGGGGGAGCTAACAATGAGCAGTTCTTC
>TRBJ2-1|.|TRBV4-1|.
CASSQDGGGTVYNEQFF
TGCGCCAGCAGCCAAGATGGGGGGGGGACAGTCTACAATGAGCAGTTCTTC
>TRBJ2-1|.|TRBV2|.
CASIPQEYNEQFF
TGTGCCAGCATCCCACAGGAGTACAATGAGCAGTTCTTC
>TRBJ2-7|.|TRBV9|.
CASSVGGAGKVSYEQYF
TGTGCCAGCAGCGTAGGAGGAGCAGGGAAGGTTTCCTACGAGCAGTACTTC
>TRBJ2-1|TRBD2|TRBV9|.
CASSGLAGANEQFF
TGTGCCAGCAGCGGTCTAGCGGGGGCCAATGAGCAGTTCTTC
>TRBJ1-2|.|TRBV6-5|.
CASSLGQIYGYTF
TGTGCCAGCAGCCTTGGACAGATCTATGGCTACACCTTC
>TRBJ1-2|.|TRBV27|.
CASSTQGRSIRSYTF
TGTGCCAGCAGTACGCAGGGTAGGAGCATACGGAGCTACACCTTC
>TRBJ1-1|.|TRBV4-1|.
CASSQESQGGTEAFF
TGCGCCAGCAGCCAAGAAAGCCAGGGAGGCACTGAAGCTTTCTTT
>TRBJ1-5|TRBD1|TRBV27|.
CASSSRQGARQPQHF
TGTGCCAGCAGTTCCAGACAGGGGGCACGGCAGCCCCAGCATTTT
>TRBJ2-5|.|TRBV19|.
CASSDANQETQYF
TGTGCCAGCAGTGACGCTAACCAAGAGACCCAGTACTTC
>TRBJ2-7|TRBD2|TRBV9|few
CASSPWTSGPEQYF
TGTGCCAGCAGTCCCTGGACTAGCGGGCCCGAGCAGTACTTC
>TRBJ2-2|.|TRBV6-5|.
CASSYSLTSTGELFF
TGTGCCAGCAGTTACTCGTTGACTAGCACCGGGGAGCTGTTTTTT
>TRBJ1-2|.|TRBV10-3|.
CAISEAETEDNYGYTF
TGTGCCATCAGCGAGGCCGAGACAGAGGACAACTATGGCTACACCTTC
>TRBJ2-7|.|TRBV5-6|.
CASSLFDSSYEQYF
TGTGCCAGCAGCTTGTTCGACAGCTCCTACGAGCAGTACTTC
>TRBJ2-7|TRBD1|TRBV5-1|.
CASKGDRAEQYF
TGCGCCAGCAAAGGGGACAGGGCCGAGCAGTACTTC
>TRBJ1-1|.|TRBV7-9|.
CASSEGTTEAFF
TGTGCCAGCAGTGAAGGGACAACAGAAGCTTTCTTT